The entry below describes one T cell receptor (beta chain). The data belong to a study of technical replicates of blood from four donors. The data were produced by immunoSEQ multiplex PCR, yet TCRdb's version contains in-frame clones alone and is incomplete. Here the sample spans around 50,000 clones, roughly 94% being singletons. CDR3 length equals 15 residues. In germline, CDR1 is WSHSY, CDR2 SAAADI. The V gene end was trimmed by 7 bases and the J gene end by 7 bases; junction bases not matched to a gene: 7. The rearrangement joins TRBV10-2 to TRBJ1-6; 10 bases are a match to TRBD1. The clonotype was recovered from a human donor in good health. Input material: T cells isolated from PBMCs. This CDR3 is CASTGRDRGNSPLHF. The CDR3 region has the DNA TGCGCCAGCACTGGTAGGGACAGGGGAAATTCACCCCTCCACTTT.